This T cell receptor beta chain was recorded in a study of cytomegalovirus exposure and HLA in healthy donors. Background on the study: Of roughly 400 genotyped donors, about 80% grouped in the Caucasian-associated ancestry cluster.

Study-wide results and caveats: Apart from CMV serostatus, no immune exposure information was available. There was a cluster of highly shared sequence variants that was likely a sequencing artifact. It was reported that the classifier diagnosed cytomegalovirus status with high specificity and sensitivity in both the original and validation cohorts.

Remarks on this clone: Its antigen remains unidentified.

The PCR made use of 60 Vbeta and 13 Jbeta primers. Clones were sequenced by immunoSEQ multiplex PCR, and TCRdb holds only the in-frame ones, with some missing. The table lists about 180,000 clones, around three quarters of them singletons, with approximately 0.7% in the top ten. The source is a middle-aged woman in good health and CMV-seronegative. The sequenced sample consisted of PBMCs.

The CDR3 coding sequence is TGTGCCAGCAAACCGGGCGGGGGCGTAGCCAAAAACATTCAGTACTTC. Translated: CASKPGGGVAKNIQYF. The rearrangement joins TRBV28 to TRBJ2-4; a weak D match, TRBD2 (7 bases). Trimming removed 7 bases from V and 0 bases from J, with 16 bases in between. This CDR3 has 16 residues. Germline assignment: CDR1 MDHEN and CDR2 SYDVKM. The entire variable domain, with the rest obtained from reference TRBV28 and TRBJ2-4, is as follows: DVKVTQSSRYLVKRTGEKVFLECVQDMDHENMFWYRQDPGLGLRLIYFSYDVKMKEKGDIPEGYSVSREKKERFSLILESASTNQTSMYLCASKPGGGVAKNIQYFGAGTRLSVL.